This T cell receptor beta chain appears in the sequencing data of a study of blood T cell repertoires in COVID-19. Study-level background: Samples of COVID-19 (acute and convalescent) were obtained from the United States, Italy and Spain.

Authors' processing steps: Amplification of reference gene primers provided the estimated nucleated cell counts. This table comes from immunoSEQ multiplex PCR, and its TCRdb copy is limited to in-frame clones, with some not included. Clone size and the V and J calls come from that table; the DNA yielded D and trimming. The data contain 370,000 or so clones, about four fifths of them seen just once; the ten biggest clones take up approximately 1%. CDR1 is KGHSH, CDR2 LQKENI, per germline. V was clipped by 3 bases and J by 4 bases, with 15 bases between them. This CDR3 contains 15 residues. This clone has just one count.

This chain links TRBV18 with TRBJ1-2; D is uncertain. The receptor was derived from a human donor with acute or convalescent COVID-19. The donor label of this sample is uncertain. What was sequenced was peripheral blood. CDR3: CASSPIDISPYGYTF. The DNA of the CDR3 is TGTGCCAGCTCACCGATTGACATTTCTCCCTATGGCTACACCTTC.